The clone carrying this TCR beta chain was seen a single time. Its specificity is unknown. The record originates from a study of cytomegalovirus exposure and HLA in healthy donors. When sampled, the donors appeared nominally healthy, though they likely had unrecorded immune exposures. The germline V and J ends were trimmed by 0 bases and 7 bases, with 4 bases remaining between them. This CDR3 contains 12 residues. Germline V gene data show CDR1 as LNHNV and CDR2 as YYDKDF (reference sequence). Study findings and constraints: Researchers left out some V segments, among them TRBV6-2 and TRBV6-3, as indistinguishable. In a later analysis, an Asian-associated ancestry cluster reportedly showed fewer N-insertions than the roughly 730-donor mean. CMV serostatus stood as the only immune exposure information on hand.

In the PCR, 60 Vbeta and 13 Jbeta primers were used. Only in-frame clones appear in the TCRdb table, and some are missing; sequencing was by immunoSEQ multiplex PCR. The repertoire holds around 93,000 clones, with less than 80% as singletons. This clonotype was obtained from a woman aged 40 to 50 in good health and CMV-seronegative. The chain uses TRBV15 and TRBJ1-5; D gene unclear. The sample was PBMCs. Written as DNA, the CDR3 is TGTGCCACCAGCAGAGATAGACAGCCCCAGCATTTT. Its protein product is CATSRDRQPQHF.